The T cell receptor beta chain under discussion was sequenced for a study of neurological immune-mediated disorders. Points from the study as a whole: The absence of shared CDR3 amino acid sequences among expanded clones across subjects suggests private repertoires in all groups.

The cDNA was synthesized by means of template-switch 5'RACE, which was carried out with 10-nucleotide random UMIs. Using its own MiXCR run on the 5' RACE reads, TCRdb lists one record per CDR3 protein. The data contain around 50,000 distinct CDR3 sequences, roughly 25% of them seen just once; the ten biggest clones take up roughly 25%. The germline V and J ends were trimmed by 8 bases and 0 bases, with 14 bases remaining between them. Germline V lookup: CDR1 MDHEN, CDR2 SYDVKM. This CDR3 is built from 14 residues. The group of healthy controls was made up of people who were blood bank volunteers in Maryland, USA. The study built unsorted libraries from 2 million PBMCs kept at -80 C. This clonotype was counted at least ten times. What it binds is not known.

The specimen was PBMCs. The chain combines TRBV28 with TRBJ2-7; no definite D call. The source is a woman aged 70-85 years in good health. CDR3 in amino acids: CASEGSVDSYEQYF. The DNA of the CDR3 is TGTGCCAGCGAAGGCTCCGTTGACTCCTACGAGCAGTACTTC.